A selection of T cell receptor beta chains follows, all from one sample in a study of blood T cell repertoires in COVID-19. Produced via immunoSEQ multiplex PCR; TCRdb's table is partial and in-frame only. There are about 440,000 clones in the sample; 85% to 90% occur only once, and approximately 4.3% lies in the top ten. Material for sequencing was peripheral blood. These receptor sequences come from a woman in her 30s with acute or convalescent COVID-19. Each CDR3 is given with its conserved first and last residue. A D gene is named only where the DNA matches it firmly. Not every row has a clone size; where given, it reads once, few, many or a size class.

v_gene	abundance	d_gene	j_gene	CDR3nt	CDR3aa
TRBV18	-	TRBD1	TRBJ2-7	TGTGCCAGCTCACCTAACAGGGGCCAGGGCGAGCAGTACTTC	CASSPNRGQGEQYF
TRBV6-7	-	-	TRBJ2-7	TGTGCCAGCAATCGTGTTCGGTACGAGCAGTACTTC	CASNRVRYEQYF
TRBV6-6	-	TRBD1	TRBJ2-7	TGTGCCAGCAGCCCAACCCAGGGGGTCCACGAGCAGTACTTC	CASSPTQGVHEQYF
TRBV19	-	-	TRBJ2-5	TGTGCCAGTAGTATAGCCGTTTACCAAGAGACCCAGTACTTC	CASSIAVYQETQYF
TRBV18	-	-	TRBJ1-2	TGTGCCAGCTCCCCTGCGGGGGGCGCGGGCTATGGCTACACCTTC	CASSPAGGAGYGYTF
TRBV7-9	-	TRBD2	TRBJ2-7	TGTGCCAGCAGCTCCCTTCCTCTGACTAGCGTCTCCTACGAGCAGTACTTC	CASSSLPLTSVSYEQYF
TRBV27	-	TRBD1	TRBJ1-5	TGTGCCAGCAGTTCTATCGACAGGGGAGGCCAGCCCCAGCATTTT	CASSSIDRGGQPQHF
TRBV7-7	-	-	TRBJ2-7	TGTGCCAGCAGCTTAGACATCTCCTACGAGCAGTACTTC	CASSLDISYEQYF
TRBV27	few	-	TRBJ2-2	TGTGCCAGCAGTGCCAGGGCCGCGAACACCGGGGAGCTGTTTTTT	CASSARAANTGELFF
TRBV2	-	-	TRBJ1-1	TGTGCCAGCAGTTCTACCCAAGTTATCTGGGCTAAAGCTTTCTTT	CASSSTQVIWAKAFF
TRBV7-9	few	-	TRBJ2-1	TGTGCCAGCGGACCAGGGGCTAACAATGAGCAGTTCTTC	CASGPGANNEQFF
TRBV6-5	-	-	TRBJ2-5	TGTGCCAGCAGTTACAGAGGCGTTGAGACCCAGTACTTC	CASSYRGVETQYF
TRBV30	-	-	TRBJ2-7	TGTGCCTGGAGTGGTCAGGGGAACGACGAGCAGTACTTC	CAWSGQGNDEQYF
TRBV11-2	few	-	TRBJ1-5	TGTGCCAGCAGCTTGGGGCAGCATAGCAATCAGCCCCAGCATTTT	CASSLGQHSNQPQHF
TRBV30	-	TRBD1	TRBJ1-5	TGTGCCTGGAGTCCCGCCTGGACAGGGCGAAATCAGCCCCAGCATTTT	CAWSPAWTGRNQPQHF
TRBV18	-	-	TRBJ1-2	TGTGCCAGCTCCTCGGAGGTCTTATATGGCTACACCTTC	CASSSEVLYGYTF
TRBV5-4	-	TRBD1	TRBJ2-1	TGTGCCAGCAGCCAGACCGGGACAGGAAACAATGAGCAGTTCTTC	CASSQTGTGNNEQFF
TRBV10-3	-	-	TRBJ2-5	TGTGCCATCAGTGATAGGGGTCCCCAAGAGACCCAGTACTTC	CAISDRGPQETQYF
TRBV9	-	-	TRBJ1-5	TGTGCCAGCAGCGCAGGGGTTGATCAGCCCCAGCATTTT	CASSAGVDQPQHF
TRBV4-1	-	-	TRBJ2-1	TGCGCCAGCAGCCCCTCCTTCGGGGTTATAAGGAATGAGCAGTTCTTC	CASSPSFGVIRNEQFF
TRBV7-9	-	TRBD1	TRBJ1-2	TGTGCCAGCAGCCCCGATGACCGGGACAGCTATGGCTACACCTTC	CASSPDDRDSYGYTF
TRBV30	-	-	TRBJ1-3	TGTGCCTGGAGTGAAGGAGCAGACCTCTCTGGAAACACCATATATTTT	CAWSEGADLSGNTIYF
TRBV27	-	-	TRBJ2-4	TGTGCCAGCAGTTTATCCCTGTACCAGGGTAACATTCAGTACTTC	CASSLSLYQGNIQYF
TRBV3-1/TRBV3-2	-	TRBD1	TRBJ1-2	TGTGCCAGCAGCCCGCGACAGGGAGGACACTATGGCTACACCTTC	CASSPRQGGHYGYTF
TRBV7-8	-	-	TRBJ2-3	TGTGCCAGCAGCTCGCACGCGGGACTCAGATATTCTAGCACAGATACGCAGTATTTT	CASSSHAGLRYSSTDTQYF
TRBV3-1/TRBV3-2	-	-	TRBJ2-7	TGTGCCAGCAGCCTCGACGTGACAGGCCGGTTGGGCTACGAGCAGTACTTC	CASSLDVTGRLGYEQYF
TRBV5-1	-	-	TRBJ1-1	TGCGCCAGCAGCCTCGCGGGAGAATACACTGAAGCTTTCTTT	CASSLAGEYTEAFF
TRBV9	-	TRBD1	TRBJ2-7	TGTGCCAGCAGCTCCGGACAGGGGGACGAGCAGTACTTC	CASSSGQGDEQYF
TRBV5-5	-	-	TRBJ1-5	TGTGCCAGCAGCCCAGGGGATGGCAATCAGCCCCAGCATTTT	CASSPGDGNQPQHF
TRBV13	-	TRBD2	TRBJ2-5	TGTGCCAGCAGCTCGGGGGGGCCTGGGGAGACCCAGTACTTC	CASSSGGPGETQYF
TRBV28	-	TRBD1	TRBJ1-1	TGTGCCAGCAGGACAGGGGCTGGTGGCACTGAAGCTTTCTTT	CASRTGAGGTEAFF
TRBV11-2	-	TRBD1	TRBJ1-2	TGTGCCAGCAGCTTTTTCGGGAGGGGGCGTTCATGGGGCTACACCTTC	CASSFFGRGRSWGYTF
TRBV2	-	TRBD2	TRBJ2-7	TGTGCCAGCAGACAGGGCGGGGGGACCTACGAGCAGTACTTC	CASRQGGGTYEQYF
TRBV5-6	-	-	TRBJ2-7	TGTGCCAGCAGCGAGGGACTTACAGCCTACGAGCAGTACTTC	CASSEGLTAYEQYF
TRBV12-3/TRBV12-4	-	-	TRBJ2-5	TGTGCCAGCAGCTGGGACTCGTCCCCGACCCAGTACTTC	CASSWDSSPTQYF
TRBV7-9	-	TRBD2	TRBJ2-5	TGTGCCAGCAGCTTAGGACTAGCCGAAGAGACCCAGTACTTC	CASSLGLAEETQYF
TRBV2	few	-	TRBJ1-5	TGTGCCAGCAGTAGGGACACCAATCAGCCCCAGCATTTT	CASSRDTNQPQHF
TRBV5-4	many	TRBD2	TRBJ2-1	TGTGCCAGCAGCCGGACTAGCGGGGTGTACAATGAGCAGTTCTTC	CASSRTSGVYNEQFF
TRBV11-2	-	TRBD1	TRBJ2-2	TGTGCCAGCAGCTTGACAGGGGGTCCGGAGCTGTTTTTT	CASSLTGGPELFF
TRBV18	-	TRBD2	TRBJ2-5	TGTGCCAGCTCACCGGTTCGAGCTCTAGCGGAGTTATATCAAGAGACCCAGTACTTC	CASSPVRALAELYQETQYF
TRBV28	-	TRBD1	TRBJ1-1	TGTGCCAGCAGTTTACAGGGGGCCATCACTGAAGCTTTCTTT	CASSLQGAITEAFF
TRBV13	-	TRBD1	TRBJ1-2	TGTGCCAGCAGTCCACTGGTGGAGGGGGCGTTAGGCTACACCTTC	CASSPLVEGALGYTF
TRBV18	-	TRBD1	TRBJ2-3	TGTGCCAGCTCACCAAAGGACAGGGGACTTGATACGCAGTATTTT	CASSPKDRGLDTQYF
TRBV18	-	TRBD2	TRBJ2-7	TGTGCCAGCTCACTCCTCGAAGCGGGGTACTACGAGCAGTACTTC	CASSLLEAGYYEQYF
TRBV5-1	-	-	TRBJ2-3	TGCGCCAGTAAGCCCGCGCAGAGGGCAGATACGCAGTATTTT	CASKPAQRADTQYF
TRBV4-1	-	-	TRBJ1-1	TGCGCCAGCAGCGGCGGGGGGAGGGTGAACACTGAAGCTTTCTTT	CASSGGGRVNTEAFF
TRBV6-2/TRBV6-3	once	-	TRBJ1-6	TGTGCCAGCAGTTACTCCCTGGGGCCTAATTCACCCCTCCACTTT	CASSYSLGPNSPLHF
TRBV5-4	-	TRBD2	TRBJ2-5	TGTGCCAGCAGCTTGCCCGAGCCGGGACTAGCAGTGAAGACCCAGTACTTC	CASSLPEPGLAVKTQYF
TRBV25-1	-	-	TRBJ2-2	TGTGCCAGCAGTCTAACAGTTACAGTTCCCGGGGAGCTGTTTTTT	CASSLTVTVPGELFF
TRBV6-5	-	TRBD1	TRBJ1-2	TGTGCCAGCAGTGACTCGACAGGGGTTGGCTACACCTTC	CASSDSTGVGYTF
TRBV11-2	-	-	TRBJ1-2	TGTGCCAGCAGCGCGCGCGGGGGCTTCGACTATGGCTACACCTTC	CASSARGGFDYGYTF
TRBV30	-	-	TRBJ2-7	TGTGCCTGGAGTGTAGACAGTCAGATCCACGAGCAGTACTTC	CAWSVDSQIHEQYF
TRBV25-1	-	TRBD2	TRBJ2-3	TGTGCCAGCAGTGAGCCTAGCGGGGGGGTCAGAGATACGCAGTATTTT	CASSEPSGGVRDTQYF
TRBV7-8	-	TRBD1	TRBJ1-5	TGTGCCAGCAGCTTAGATGGCAGGGGGAGTCAGCCCCAGCATTTT	CASSLDGRGSQPQHF
TRBV30	-	-	TRBJ2-1	TGTGCCTGGAGTGTCAAGGGTCGGGGTTTTGGGAATGAGCAGTTCTTC	CAWSVKGRGFGNEQFF
TRBV5-1	few	TRBD1	TRBJ1-1	TGCGCCAGCAGGGAACAACAGGGGGCGGATACTGAAGCTTTCTTT	CASREQQGADTEAFF
TRBV5-1	-	-	TRBJ2-3	TGCGCCAGCAGCTCCTTAAACACAGATACGCAGTATTTT	CASSSLNTDTQYF
TRBV23-1	-	TRBD1	TRBJ2-7	TGCGCCAGCAGTCAATGGTATCACATGGTGGCAGGGGGAAGCTACGAGCAGTACTTC	CASSQWYHMVAGGSYEQYF
TRBV5-5	-	-	TRBJ1-2	TGTGCCAGCAGCTTGGAATGGACACAGATCCGCGGTGGCTACACCTTC	CASSLEWTQIRGGYTF